This T cell receptor (beta chain) was recovered during a study of T cell changes during pregnancy in multiple sclerosis. Per germline, CDR1 WNHNN and CDR2 SYGVQD (reference sequence). V lost 6 bases and J lost 8; bases outside the gene matches: 8. The CDR3 sequence is 13 residues long. Some clones are missing from TCRdb's copy, which holds only in-frame ones; the method was immunoSEQ multiplex PCR. The sample consists of 60,000 to 65,000 clones, roughly 92% of them appearing once. The sample was peripheral blood, taken in the second trimester of pregnancy. This chain links TRBV10-1 with TRBJ1-2; 8 bases map to TRBD1. This receptor was taken from a female donor with multiple sclerosis, enrolled in a pregnancy study. The CDR3 spells CASRATQGEGYTF. The CDR3 nucleotides read TGCGCCAGCAGAGCAACACAGGGGGAGGGCTACACCTTC.